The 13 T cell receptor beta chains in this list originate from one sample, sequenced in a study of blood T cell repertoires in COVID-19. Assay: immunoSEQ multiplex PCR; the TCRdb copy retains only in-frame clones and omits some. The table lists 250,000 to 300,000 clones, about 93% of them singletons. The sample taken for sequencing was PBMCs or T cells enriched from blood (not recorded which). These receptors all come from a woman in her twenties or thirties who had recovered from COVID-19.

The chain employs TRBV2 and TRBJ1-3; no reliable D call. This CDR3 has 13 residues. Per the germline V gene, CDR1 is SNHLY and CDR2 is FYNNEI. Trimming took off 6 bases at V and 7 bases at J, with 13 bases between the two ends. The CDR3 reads CASSSYSGNTIYF. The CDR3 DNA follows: TGTGCCAGCAGCTCCTACAGTGGGAACACCATATATTTT.

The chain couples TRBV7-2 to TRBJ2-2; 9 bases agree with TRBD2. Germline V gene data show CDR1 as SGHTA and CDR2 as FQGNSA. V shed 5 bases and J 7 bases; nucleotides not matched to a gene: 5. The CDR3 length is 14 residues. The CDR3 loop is CASSISGSHGELFF. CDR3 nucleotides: TGTGCCAGCAGCATTAGCGGGAGTCACGGGGAGCTGTTTTTT.

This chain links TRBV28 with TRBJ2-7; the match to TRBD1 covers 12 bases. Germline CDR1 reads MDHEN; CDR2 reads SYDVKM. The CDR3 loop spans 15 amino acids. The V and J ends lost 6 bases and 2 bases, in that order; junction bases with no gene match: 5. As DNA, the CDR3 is TGTGCCAGCAGCCCCCGGGACAGGGGGCCCTACGAGCAGTACTTC. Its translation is CASSPRDRGPYEQYF.

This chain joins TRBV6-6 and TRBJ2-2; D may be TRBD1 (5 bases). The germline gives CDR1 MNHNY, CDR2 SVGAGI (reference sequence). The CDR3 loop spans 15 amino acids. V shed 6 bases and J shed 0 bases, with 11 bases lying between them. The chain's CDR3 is CASRVDSANTGELFF. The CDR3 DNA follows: TGTGCCAGCAGGGTAGACAGCGCGAACACCGGGGAGCTGTTTTTT.

The chain's CDR3 is CASSQAFETQYF. CDR3 coding DNA: TGTGCCAGCAGCCAAGCTTTCGAGACCCAGTACTTC. The chain joins TRBV3-1 (or the pseudogene TRBV3-2) to TRBJ2-5; no clear D. The CDR3 sequence is 12 residues long. Germline CDR1 reads LGHDT; CDR2 reads YNNKEL (reference sequence). V shed 1 base and J shed 5 bases, with 5 bases lying between them.

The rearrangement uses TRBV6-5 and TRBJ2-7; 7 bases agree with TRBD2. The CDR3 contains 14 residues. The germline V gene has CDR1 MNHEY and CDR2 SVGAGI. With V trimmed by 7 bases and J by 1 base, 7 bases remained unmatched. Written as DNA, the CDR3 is TGTGCCAGCAACGGCGGGAGTGCTTCCTACGAGCAGTACTTC. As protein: CASNGGSASYEQYF.

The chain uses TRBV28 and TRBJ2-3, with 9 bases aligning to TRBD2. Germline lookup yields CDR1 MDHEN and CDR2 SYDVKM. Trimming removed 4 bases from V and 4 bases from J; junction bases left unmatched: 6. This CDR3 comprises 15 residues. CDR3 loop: CASSSSGIVPDTQYF. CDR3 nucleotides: TGTGCCAGCAGTTCTAGCGGGATAGTCCCAGATACGCAGTATTTT.

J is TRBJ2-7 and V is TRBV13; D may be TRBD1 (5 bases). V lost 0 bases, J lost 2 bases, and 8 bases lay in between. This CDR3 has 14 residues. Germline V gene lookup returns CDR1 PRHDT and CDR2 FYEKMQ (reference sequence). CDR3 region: CASSLGQETYEQYF. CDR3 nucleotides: TGTGCCAGCAGCTTAGGACAGGAGACCTACGAGCAGTACTTC.

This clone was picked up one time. The CDR3 sequence is CASSKTVLEQFF. DNA of the CDR3: TGTGCCAGCAGCAAGACTGTACTTGAGCAGTTCTTC. The chain combines TRBV2 with TRBJ2-1; D is unclear. V shed 6 bases and J shed 9 bases, with 12 bases lying between them. The CDR3 is 12 residues long. CDR1 and CDR2 (germline): SNHLY, FYNNEI.

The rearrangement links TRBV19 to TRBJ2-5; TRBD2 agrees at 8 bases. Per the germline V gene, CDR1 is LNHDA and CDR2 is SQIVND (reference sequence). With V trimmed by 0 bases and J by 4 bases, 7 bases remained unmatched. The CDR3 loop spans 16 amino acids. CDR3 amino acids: CASSIDRGGRVETQYF. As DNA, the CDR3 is TGTGCCAGTAGTATAGATCGCGGGGGGCGCGTAGAGACCCAGTACTTC.

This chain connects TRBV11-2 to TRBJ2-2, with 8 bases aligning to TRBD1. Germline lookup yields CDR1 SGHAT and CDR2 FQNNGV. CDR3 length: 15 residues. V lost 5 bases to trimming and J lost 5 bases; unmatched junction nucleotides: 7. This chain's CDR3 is CASSKGRQGTGELFF. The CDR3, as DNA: TGTGCCAGCAGCAAGGGGAGACAGGGGACCGGGGAGCTGTTTTTT.

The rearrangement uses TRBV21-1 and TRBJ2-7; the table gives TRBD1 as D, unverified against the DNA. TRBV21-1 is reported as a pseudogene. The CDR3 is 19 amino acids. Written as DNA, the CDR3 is TGTGCCAGCAGCAGGGGGCCGGGACAGGGGCAAAAAATCTCCTACGAGCAGTACTTC. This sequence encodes CASSRGPGQGQKISYEQYF.

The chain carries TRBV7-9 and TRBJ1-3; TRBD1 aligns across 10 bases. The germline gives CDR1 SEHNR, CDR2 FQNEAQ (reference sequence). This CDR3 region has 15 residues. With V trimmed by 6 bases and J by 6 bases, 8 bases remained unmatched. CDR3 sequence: CASSRQGASENTIYF. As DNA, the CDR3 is TGTGCCAGCAGTCGACAGGGGGCTAGTGAAAACACCATATATTTT.